This is a list of T cell receptor beta chains from one sample in a study of T cells after yellow fever vaccination. In TCRdb, the 5' RACE reads were re-called with MiXCR into one record per CDR3 protein. The data show approximately 350,000 distinct CDR3 sequences, roughly 11% seen once. This specimen was PBMCs, taken on the day of the first yellow fever vaccination. The receptor source for this set is a young man who received the YFV17D yellow fever vaccine. Each CDR3 is given with its conserved first and last residue. The order of the fields is D gene, V gene, clone size, J gene, CDR3 protein, CDR3 DNA. D genes are given only for firm matches. For some rows the clone size is stated as once, few or many, or as a class when expanded; others skip it.

.	TRBV6-2/TRBV6-3	few	TRBJ2-5	CASRRVTRETQYF	TGTGCCAGCAGGCGGGTAACGCGGGAGACCCAGTACTTC
.	TRBV2	few	TRBJ2-7	CASSDMSYEQYF	TGTGCCAGCAGTGACATGTCCTACGAGCAGTACTTC
.	TRBV5-5	.	TRBJ2-1	CASSPGVISYNEQFF	TGTGCCAGCAGCCCTGGAGTCATCTCCTACAATGAGCAGTTCTTC
TRBD2	TRBV12-3/TRBV12-4	few	TRBJ2-1	CASSFRLASDEQFF	TGTGCCAGCAGTTTCCGACTAGCGAGCGATGAGCAGTTCTTC
.	TRBV7-2	.	TRBJ1-2	CASTPWAPTNYGYTF	TGTGCCAGCACCCCTTGGGCCCCAACTAACTATGGCTACACCTTC
.	TRBV30	few	TRBJ2-3	CAWSVEVLDTQYF	TGTGCCTGGAGTGTAGAGGTCCTAGATACGCAGTATTTT
.	TRBV7-9	few	TRBJ2-3	CASSFVASDTQYF	TGTGCCAGCAGCTTTGTCGCTTCAGATACGCAGTATTTT
TRBD2	TRBV5-1	few	TRBJ2-5	CASSLLAGPEETQYF	TGCGCCAGCAGCTTGCTAGCGGGGCCAGAAGAGACCCAGTACTTC
.	TRBV13	few	TRBJ2-7	CASGPGVQSSSTYEQYF	TGTGCCAGCGGGCCCGGGGTTCAGTCTTCATCGACCTACGAGCAGTACTTC
.	TRBV7-2	many	TRBJ2-1	CASSRDHYNEQFF	TGTGCCAGCAGCCGTGACCACTACAATGAGCAGTTCTTC
.	TRBV4-1	.	TRBJ2-4	CASSQEVPGPRAKNIQYF	TGCGCCAGCAGCCAAGAAGTTCCCGGGCCGAGAGCCAAAAACATTCAGTACTTC
TRBD2	TRBV5-1	few	TRBJ2-1	CASSLAKVGGAYNEQFF	TGCGCCAGCAGCTTGGCCAAGGTGGGGGGGGCCTACAATGAGCAGTTCTTC
TRBD2	TRBV12-3/TRBV12-4	.	TRBJ2-1	CASRTAGLAGGLGEQFF	TGTGCCAGCAGGACGGCGGGACTAGCGGGGGGACTAGGTGAGCAGTTCTTC
.	TRBV3-1	few	TRBJ2-3	CASSQVPGGTDTQYF	TGTGCCAGCAGCCAAGTCCCAGGGGGGACAGATACGCAGTATTTT
TRBD2	TRBV7-2	few	TRBJ2-1	CASSLELAGAYNEQFF	TGTGCCAGCAGCTTAGAGCTAGCGGGGGCTTACAATGAGCAGTTCTTC
.	TRBV4-3	.	TRBJ2-2	CASSHSRDTNTGELFF	TGCGCCAGCAGCCATTCCCGGGACACCAACACCGGGGAGCTGTTTTTT
.	TRBV5-6	few	TRBJ2-7	CASMVRLTLYEQYF	TGTGCCAGCATGGTCCGATTGACGCTTTACGAGCAGTACTTC
TRBD1	TRBV18	few	TRBJ2-2	CASSGQGDTGELFF	TGTGCCAGCTCTGGACAGGGGGACACCGGGGAGCTGTTTTTT
.	TRBV12-3/TRBV12-4	.	TRBJ1-5	CASSGSILNQPQHF	TGTGCCAGCAGCGGAAGCATTCTCAATCAGCCCCAGCATTTT
.	TRBV4-3	few	TRBJ1-1	CASSQDARGGAGTEAFF	TGCGCCAGCAGCCAAGATGCTCGGGGGGGCGCGGGGACTGAAGCTTTCTTT
.	TRBV6-1	.	TRBJ1-5	CASTVDRHSNQPQHF	TGTGCCAGCACCGTGGACAGACATAGCAATCAGCCCCAGCATTTT
TRBD1	TRBV5-5	.	TRBJ2-4	CASSLTGGLNIQYF	TGTGCCAGCAGCTTGACAGGGGGCTTGAACATTCAGTACTTC
.	TRBV9	.	TRBJ2-2	CASSAGRTGGGELFF	TGTGCCAGCAGCGCCGGACGGACTGGCGGAGGGGAGCTGTTTTTT
.	TRBV4-2	few	TRBJ2-1	CASSPAQGARRGGTSYNEQFF	TGTGCCAGCAGCCCCGCCCAGGGGGCGAGGCGGGGGGGTACCTCCTACAATGAGCAGTTCTTC